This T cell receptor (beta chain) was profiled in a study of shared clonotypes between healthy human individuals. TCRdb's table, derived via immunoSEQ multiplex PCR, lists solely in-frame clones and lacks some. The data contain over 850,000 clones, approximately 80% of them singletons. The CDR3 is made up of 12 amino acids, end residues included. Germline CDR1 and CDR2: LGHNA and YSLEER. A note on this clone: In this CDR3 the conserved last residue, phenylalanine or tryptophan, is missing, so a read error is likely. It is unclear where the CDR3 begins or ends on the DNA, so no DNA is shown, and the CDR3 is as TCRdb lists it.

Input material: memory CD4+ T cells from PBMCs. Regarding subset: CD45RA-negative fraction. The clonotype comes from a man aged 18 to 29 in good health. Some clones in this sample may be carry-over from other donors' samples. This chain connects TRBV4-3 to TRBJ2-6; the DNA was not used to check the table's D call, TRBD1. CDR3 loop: CASSYSTGRHKV.